Each of the 24 T cell receptor beta chains below was sequenced from the same sample in a study of shared clonotypes between healthy human individuals. The repertoire was sequenced with immunoSEQ multiplex PCR; TCRdb's copy has only in-frame clones and lacks some. Seen here are around 600,000 clones, about 98% observed once, and the top ten hold 0.3%. Terminally differentiated effector memory CD45RA+ cells were left out of the naive CD8 fraction, which was CD45RO-negative and positively selected for CCR7. Sequencing was done on a sample of naive CD8+ T cells sorted from blood. These receptor sequences come from a man in his thirties or forties in good health.

The chain carries TRBV27 and TRBJ1-1, with 9 bases matching TRBD1. This CDR3 contains 15 residues. Trimming took 4 bases from V and 0 from J; bases not matched to a gene: 3. Germline V gives CDR1 MNHEY, CDR2 SMNVEV (reference sequence). The CDR3 DNA is TGTGCCAGCAGTTCGGGGACAGGGATGAACACTGAAGCTTTCTTT. This codes for CASSSGTGMNTEAFF.

The chain couples TRBV6-1 to TRBJ2-7; D ambiguous. The V gene lost 2 bases and the J gene lost 12 bases, with 14 bases spanning the gap. This CDR3 has 12 amino acids. Germline loops: CDR1 MNHNS, CDR2 SASEGT. The DNA of the CDR3 is TGTGCCAGCAGTGAATTCTCCGACGAGTGGTACTTC. Translation gives CASSEFSDEWYF.

The chain joins TRBV9 to TRBJ2-5; 10 bases are shared with TRBD2. This CDR3 contains 15 residues. In germline, CDR1 is SGDLS, CDR2 YYNGEE. V was pared by 3 bases and J by 3 bases, with 5 bases of the junction left unmatched. CDR3 sequence: CASSALAGVEETQYF. DNA for the CDR3: TGTGCCAGCAGCGCTCTAGCGGGAGTGGAAGAGACCCAGTACTTC.

The J gene is TRBJ2-2, the V gene TRBV7-9, with D uncertain. Germline V CDR1 and CDR2: SEHNR, FQNEAQ (reference sequence). Trimming removed 1 base from V and 9 bases from J, with 12 bases in between. CDR3 length equals 14 residues. Here the CDR3 reads CASSLVTGVRELFF. In DNA form, the CDR3 reads TGTGCCAGCAGCTTAGTCACCGGTGTCCGGGAGCTGTTTTTT. Looking up the rest from reference TRBV7-9 and TRBJ2-2 gives the full variable domain: DTGVSQNPRHKITKRGQNVTFRCDPISEHNRLYWYRQTLGQGPEFLTYFQNEAQLEKSRLLSDRFSAERPKGSFSTLEIQRTEQGDSAMYLCASSLVTGVRELFFGEGSRLTVL.

The gene calls are TRBV10-2 and TRBJ2-1; no clear D. V was clipped by 6 bases and J by 10 bases, with 7 bases between them. This CDR3 comprises 10 residues. Germline V CDR1 and CDR2: WSHSY, SAAADI. This chain's CDR3 is CASSVNEQFF. The DNA of the CDR3 is TGCGCCAGCAGCGTAAACGAGCAGTTCTTC.

The DNA of the CDR3 is TGTGCCAGCAGTTCGATTTCCGATTACCCAGGCAATGAGCAGTTCTTC. Amino acid sequence: CASSSISDYPGNEQFF. The V call is TRBV28, the J call TRBJ2-1; D unresolved. Germline CDR1 and CDR2: MDHEN and SYDVKM. This CDR3 spans 16 amino acids. V lost 4 bases and J lost 6, with 19 bases in between.

The chain uses TRBV28 and TRBJ1-1, with D unclear. Germline CDR1 reads MDHEN; CDR2 reads SYDVKM. Trimming left V 2 bases short and J 2 bases short, with 6 bases between. The CDR3 totals 13 residues. CDR3 DNA sequence: TGTGCCAGCAGTTTACTCGTAAACACTGAAGCTTTCTTT. Translation gives CASSLLVNTEAFF. Looking up the rest from reference TRBV28 and TRBJ1-1 gives the full variable domain: DVKVTQSSRYLVKRTGEKVFLECVQDMDHENMFWYRQDPGLGLRLIYFSYDVKMKEKGDIPEGYSVSREKKERFSLILESASTNQTSMYLCASSLLVNTEAFFGQGTRLTVV.

This chain joins TRBV27 and TRBJ1-5; 9 nucleotides align to TRBD1. The ends lost 5 bases at V and 4 bases at J; junction bases unmatched: 6. Germline CDR1 reads MNHEY; CDR2 reads SMNVEV (reference sequence). The CDR3 runs to 15 residues. The CDR3 nucleotides read TGTGCCAGCAGTCCCGCGGGACAGGGAAATCAGCCCCAGCATTTT. Protein: CASSPAGQGNQPQHF.

The V call is TRBV2, the J call TRBJ2-7; TRBD1 or TRBD2 may be the D gene (5 bases each). CDR3 length: 12 residues. Germline V gives CDR1 SNHLY, CDR2 FYNNEI. V lost 8 bases and J 2 bases, leaving 10 bases between the germline ends. The DNA for the CDR3 is TGTGCCAGCCGGGACGGCACCTACGAGCAGTACTTC. Translation: CASRDGTYEQYF.

The CDR3 spells CASELKGYTF. In DNA form, the CDR3 reads TGTGCTAGTGAACTGAAGGGCTACACCTTC. The chain links TRBV12-5 to TRBJ1-2; the D is unclear. The V and J ends lost 7 bases and 8 bases respectively, with 8 bases between them. CDR1 is LGHNT, CDR2 FRNRAP, per germline. The CDR3 has 10 amino acids.

This clone was counted a single time. The chain carries TRBV9 and TRBJ2-1; 7 nucleotides line up with TRBD2. This CDR3 is 15 amino acids long. The V gene's germline CDR1 is SGDLS and CDR2 YYNGEE. The ends lost 0 bases at V and 8 bases at J; junction bases unmatched: 8. The CDR3 here is CASSVGRELMDEQFF. Written as DNA, the CDR3 is TGTGCCAGCAGCGTAGGGCGGGAGCTCATGGATGAGCAGTTCTTC.

The chain recombines TRBV11-2 with TRBJ2-1; D ambiguous. V was trimmed by 0 bases and J by 1 base, leaving 4 bases between them. CDR1 SGHAT and CDR2 FQNNGV come from the germline V gene. CDR3 length equals 14 residues. This CDR3 reads CASSLELSYNEQFF. The CDR3 bases are TGTGCCAGCAGCTTAGAACTTTCCTACAATGAGCAGTTCTTC.

The rearrangement joins TRBV7-9 to TRBJ2-7, with a weak D call TRBD2 (6 bases). Deletions cut 5 bases from V and 8 bases from J, with 10 bases between. CDR1 and CDR2 (germline): SEHNR, FQNEAQ (reference sequence). The CDR3 loop spans 11 amino acids. The CDR3 sequence is CASSPGLQQYF. The DNA of the CDR3 is TGTGCCAGCAGCCCAGGACTACAGCAGTACTTC. Together with reference TRBV7-9 and TRBJ2-7, the CDR3 gives the full variable domain: DTGVSQNPRHKITKRGQNVTFRCDPISEHNRLYWYRQTLGQGPEFLTYFQNEAQLEKSRLLSDRFSAERPKGSFSTLEIQRTEQGDSAMYLCASSPGLQQYFGPGTRLTVT.

The rearrangement uses TRBV19 and TRBJ2-1, with 12 bases that match TRBD1. The V gene end was trimmed by 7 bases and the J gene end by 10 bases; junction bases not matched to a gene: 11. The germline gives CDR1 LNHDA, CDR2 SQIVND (reference sequence). This CDR3 is 15 amino acids long. The CDR3 DNA reads TGTGCCAGTACTTATGGGGACAGGGGGCTCCGCGAGCAGTTCTTC. Translated: CASTYGDRGLREQFF.

The chain employs TRBV7-9 and TRBJ2-3; TRBD2 aligns across 9 bases. Trimming cost V 0 bases and J 5 bases; bases outside gene matches: 6. The CDR3 sequence is 16 residues long. Germline V lookup: CDR1 SEHNR, CDR2 FQNEAQ (reference sequence). The CDR3 spells CASSLAVSSGRDTQYF. The CDR3 nucleotides read TGTGCCAGCAGCTTAGCAGTGAGTAGCGGGAGAGATACGCAGTATTTT.

The chain is built from TRBV29-1 and TRBJ2-1; D uncertain. Trimming shortened V by 4 bases and J by 4 bases, and 8 bases separated the two germline ends. Germline loops: CDR1 SQVTM, CDR2 ANQGSEA. CDR3 size: 12 residues. The CDR3 DNA reads TGCAGCGTTGCTACAGCGTACAATGAGCAGTTCTTC. Protein: CSVATAYNEQFF.

V gene TRBV2 combines with J gene TRBJ2-3; 8 bases map to TRBD2. From germline, CDR1 is SNHLY and CDR2 FYNNEI. After removal of 8 bases from V and 1 base from J, the junction contained 2 bases not matched to a gene. This CDR3 contains 13 residues. CDR3 coding DNA: TGTGCCAGCGGGGGACTAGGCACAGATACGCAGTATTTT. As protein: CASGGLGTDTQYF.

Remarks on this clone: Other DNA sequences within the sample encode an identical CDR3. The chain has TRBV27 and TRBJ2-7, with D perhaps TRBD1 (5 bases). The V end lost 6 bases, the J end lost 7 bases, and 13 bases lay between the germline ends. The CDR3 extends over 12 amino acids. The germline V gene has CDR1 MNHEY and CDR2 SMNVEV (reference sequence). The CDR3: CASSSTGREQYF. CDR3 sequence (DNA): TGTGCCAGCAGCTCTACAGGACGGGAGCAGTACTTC.

This clone was counted once. This chain uses TRBV15 with TRBJ1-1; possibly TRBD1 for D (5 bases). This CDR3 comprises 17 residues. The V and J ends lost 5 bases and 1 base respectively, with 20 bases between them. In germline, CDR1 is LNHNV, CDR2 YYDKDF (reference sequence). In DNA, the CDR3 is TGTGCCACCAGCGAGACGAGCGGGGCGATGGGGAACACTGAAGCTTTCTTT. It specifies CATSETSGAMGNTEAFF.

This chain links TRBV7-9 with TRBJ2-3; D not resolved. The germline V gene has CDR1 SEHNR and CDR2 FQNEAQ (reference sequence). The CDR3 is 12 amino acids. Trimming left V 4 bases short and J 8 bases short, with 10 bases between. CDR3: CASSSDLSTQYF. In nucleotides, the CDR3 is TGTGCCAGCAGCTCGGACCTCTCTACGCAGTATTTT.

This clone is a singleton in its sample. The chain is built from TRBV29-1 and TRBJ2-5; D possibly matches TRBD1 or TRBD2 (6 bases each). The CDR3 length is 14 residues. Germline values: CDR1 SQVTM, CDR2 ANQGSEA. V was trimmed by 2 bases and J by 3 bases, leaving 13 bases between them. The CDR3 bases are TGCAGCGTTGAAAACAGGGACTTAGAAGAGACCCAGTACTTC. Translating gives CSVENRDLEETQYF.

The genes are TRBV7-9 and TRBJ2-1, with 8 bases aligning to TRBD2. Germline V lookup: CDR1 SEHNR, CDR2 FQNEAQ (reference sequence). This CDR3 comprises 15 residues. Trimming removed 5 bases from V and 9 bases from J; junction bases left unmatched: 12. CDR3 region: CASSTTIGTSLEQFF. CDR3 DNA: TGTGCCAGCAGCACAACCATCGGGACTAGTCTTGAGCAGTTCTTC. Full variable domain (outside the CDR3, taken from reference TRBV7-9 and TRBJ2-1): DTGVSQNPRHKITKRGQNVTFRCDPISEHNRLYWYRQTLGQGPEFLTYFQNEAQLEKSRLLSDRFSAERPKGSFSTLEIQRTEQGDSAMYLCASSTTIGTSLEQFFGPGTRLTVL.

CDR3 nucleotides: TGTGCCAGCAGCCCCCCCAGGGCTGGAAACACCATATATTTT. The encoded protein is CASSPPRAGNTIYF. The V gene is TRBV7-2, the J gene TRBJ1-3; TRBD1 is a possible D gene (5 bases). The germline V and J ends were trimmed by 5 bases and 2 bases, with 10 bases remaining between them. The length of the CDR3 is 14 residues. The germline gives CDR1 SGHTA, CDR2 FQGNSA.

The chain carries TRBV9 and TRBJ2-2; TRBD2 matches at 10 bases. Germline CDR1 SGDLS, CDR2 YYNGEE. Trimming took 0 bases from V and 3 from J; bases not matched to a gene: 2. The CDR3 contains 16 residues. The DNA for the CDR3 is TGTGCCAGCAGCGTAGAAAGCGGGAGGGACACCGGGGAGCTGTTTTTT. This sequence encodes CASSVESGRDTGELFF.